The source of this TCR beta chain is a study of OX40 agonist ivuxolimab in advanced cancers. The V gene's germline CDR1 is MDHEN and CDR2 SYDVKM. V was shortened by 4 bases and J by 8 bases, with 8 bases between the two germline ends. The length of the CDR3 is 11 residues. TCRdb keeps only in-frame clones here, not all; method: immunoSEQ multiplex PCR. The sample contains 4,500 to 6,500 clones, about 71% of which appear only once. The V call is TRBV28, the J call TRBJ1-1, with D perhaps TRBD1 (6 bases). The receptor was derived from an adult with an advanced solid tumor such as melanoma, head and neck, liver or kidney cancer. Here the sequenced sample was CD4+ or CD8+ T cells sorted from blood, taken in a trial of the OX40 agonist ivuxolimab. Here the CDR3 DNA reads TGTGCCAGCAGTTCCGGGACAGAAGCTTTCTTT. As protein: CASSSGTEAFF.